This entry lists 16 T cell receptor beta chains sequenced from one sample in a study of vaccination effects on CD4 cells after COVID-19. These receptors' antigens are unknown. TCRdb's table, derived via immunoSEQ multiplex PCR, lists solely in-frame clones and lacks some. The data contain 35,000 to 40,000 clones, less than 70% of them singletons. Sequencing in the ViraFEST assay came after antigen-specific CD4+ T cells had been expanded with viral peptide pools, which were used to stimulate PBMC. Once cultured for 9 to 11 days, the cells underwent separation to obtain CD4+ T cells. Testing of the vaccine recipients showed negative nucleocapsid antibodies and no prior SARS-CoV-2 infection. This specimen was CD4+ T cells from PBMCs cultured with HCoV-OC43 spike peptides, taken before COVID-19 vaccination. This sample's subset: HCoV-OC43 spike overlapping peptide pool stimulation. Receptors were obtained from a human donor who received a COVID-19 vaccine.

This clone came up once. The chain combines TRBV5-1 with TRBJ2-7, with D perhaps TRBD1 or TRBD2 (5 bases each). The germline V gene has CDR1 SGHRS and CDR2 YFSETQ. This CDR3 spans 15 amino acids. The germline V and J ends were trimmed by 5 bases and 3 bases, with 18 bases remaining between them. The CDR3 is CASRDTGATVYEQYF. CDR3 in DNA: TGCGCCAGCAGAGATACCGGGGCAACAGTCTACGAGCAGTACTTC.

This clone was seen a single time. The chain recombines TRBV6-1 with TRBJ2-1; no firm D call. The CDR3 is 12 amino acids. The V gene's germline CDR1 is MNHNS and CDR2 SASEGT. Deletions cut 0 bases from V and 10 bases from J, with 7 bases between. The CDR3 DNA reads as TGTGCCAGCAGTGAAGCTTCTTTAGAGCAGTTCTTC. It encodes CASSEASLEQFF.

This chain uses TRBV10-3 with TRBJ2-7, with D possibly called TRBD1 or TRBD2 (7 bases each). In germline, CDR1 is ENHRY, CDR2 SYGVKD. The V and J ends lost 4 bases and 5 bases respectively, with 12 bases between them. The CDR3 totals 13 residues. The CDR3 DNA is TGTGCCATCAGTGGGGAGGGGGCGGACGAGCAGTACTTC. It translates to CAISGEGADEQYF.

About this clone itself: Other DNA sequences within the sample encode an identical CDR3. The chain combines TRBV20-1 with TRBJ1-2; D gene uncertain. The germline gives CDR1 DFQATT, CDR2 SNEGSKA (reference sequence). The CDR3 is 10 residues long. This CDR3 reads CSATDYGYTF. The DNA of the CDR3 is TGCAGCGCGACCGACTATGGCTACACCTTC.

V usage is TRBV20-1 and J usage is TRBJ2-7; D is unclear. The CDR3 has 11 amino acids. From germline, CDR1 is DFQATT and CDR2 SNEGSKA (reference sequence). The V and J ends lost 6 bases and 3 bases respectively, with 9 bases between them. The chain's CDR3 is CSAEWDYEQYF. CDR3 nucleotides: TGCAGTGCGGAATGGGACTACGAGCAGTACTTC.

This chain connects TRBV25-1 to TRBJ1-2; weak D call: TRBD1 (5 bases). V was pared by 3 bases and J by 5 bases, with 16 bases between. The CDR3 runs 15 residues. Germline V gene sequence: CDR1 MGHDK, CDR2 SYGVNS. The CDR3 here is CASSDGQGVGYGYTF. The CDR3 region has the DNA TGTGCCAGCAGTGACGGTCAGGGAGTAGGATATGGCTACACCTTC.

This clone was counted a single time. Here the CDR3 reads CASSSGEDEQFF. The CDR3 bases are TGTGCCAGCAGCTCAGGGGAAGATGAGCAGTTCTTC. The chain is built from TRBV5-4 and TRBJ2-1, with D possibly TRBD1 on 6 matching bases. Germline V gene data show CDR1 as SGHNT and CDR2 as YYREEE (reference sequence). The CDR3 length is 12 residues. V shed 3 bases and J shed 8 bases, with 9 bases lying between them.

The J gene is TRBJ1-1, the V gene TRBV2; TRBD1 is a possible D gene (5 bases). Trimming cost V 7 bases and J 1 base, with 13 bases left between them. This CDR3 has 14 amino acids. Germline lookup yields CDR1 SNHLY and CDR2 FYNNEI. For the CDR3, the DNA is TGTGCCAGCAACAGCAGGGCCGGGAACACTGAAGCTTTCTTT. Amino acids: CASNSRAGNTEAFF.

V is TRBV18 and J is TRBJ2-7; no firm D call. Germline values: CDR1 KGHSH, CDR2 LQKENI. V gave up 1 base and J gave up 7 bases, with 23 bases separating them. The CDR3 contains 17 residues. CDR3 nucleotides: TGTGCCAGCTCACCACTTCCGTTGACCTCAAGTCGGAAAGAGCAGTACTTC. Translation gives CASSPLPLTSSRKEQYF.

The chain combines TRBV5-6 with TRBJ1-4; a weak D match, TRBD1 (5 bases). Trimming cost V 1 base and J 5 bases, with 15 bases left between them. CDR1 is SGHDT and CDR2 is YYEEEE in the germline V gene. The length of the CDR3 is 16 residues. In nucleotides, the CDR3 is TGTGCCAGCAGCTTGAGATCGGGACTCAAGAATGAAAAACTGTTTTTT. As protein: CASSLRSGLKNEKLFF.

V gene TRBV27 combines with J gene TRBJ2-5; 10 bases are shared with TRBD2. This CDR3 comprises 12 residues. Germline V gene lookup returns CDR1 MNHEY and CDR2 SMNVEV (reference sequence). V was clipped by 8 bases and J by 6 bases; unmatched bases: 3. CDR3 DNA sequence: TGTGCCAGCGGTAGCGGGGGGAAGACCCAGTACTTC. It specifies CASGSGGKTQYF.

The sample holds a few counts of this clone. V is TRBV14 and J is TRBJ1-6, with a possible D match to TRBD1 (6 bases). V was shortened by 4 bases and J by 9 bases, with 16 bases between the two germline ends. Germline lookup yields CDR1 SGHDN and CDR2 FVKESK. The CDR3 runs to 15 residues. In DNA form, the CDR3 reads TGTGCCAGCAGCCTAAGCGGGACAAGCACTTCACCCCTCCACTTT. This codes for CASSLSGTSTSPLHF.

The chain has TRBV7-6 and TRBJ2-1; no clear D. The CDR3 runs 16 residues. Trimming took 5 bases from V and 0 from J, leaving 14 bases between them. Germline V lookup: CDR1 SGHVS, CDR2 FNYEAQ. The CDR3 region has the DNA TGTGCCAGCAGCCCTAATGACCGAAGCTCCTACAATGAGCAGTTCTTC. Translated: CASSPNDRSSYNEQFF.

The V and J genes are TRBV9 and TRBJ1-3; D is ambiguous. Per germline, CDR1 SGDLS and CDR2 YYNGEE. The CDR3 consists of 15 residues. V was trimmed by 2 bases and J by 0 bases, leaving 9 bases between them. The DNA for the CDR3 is TGTGCCAGCAGCGTTGACGGGAGCTCTGGAAACACCATATATTTT. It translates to CASSVDGSSGNTIYF.

The CDR3 sequence: CASSSNGGDEQYF. The DNA for the CDR3 is TGTGCCAGCAGCTCAAATGGGGGGGACGAGCAGTACTTC. This sequence joins TRBV7-9 and TRBJ2-7; 7 nucleotides align to TRBD2. Losses at the gene ends were 4 bases for V and 5 bases for J; bases not matched to a gene: 5. The CDR3 extends over 13 amino acids. Germline CDR1 reads SEHNR; CDR2 reads FQNEAQ (reference sequence).

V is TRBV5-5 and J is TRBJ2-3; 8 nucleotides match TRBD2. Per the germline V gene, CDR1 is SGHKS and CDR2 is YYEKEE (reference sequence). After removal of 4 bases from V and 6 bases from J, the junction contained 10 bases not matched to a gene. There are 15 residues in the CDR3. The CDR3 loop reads CASSLSGDIVDTQYF. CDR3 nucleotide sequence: TGTGCCAGCAGCCTTAGCGGGGATATAGTGGATACGCAGTATTTT.